These T cell receptor beta chains were read from a single sample in a study of cytotoxic CD8 clonotypes in ibrutinib-treated CLL. Measured with immunoSEQ multiplex PCR; TCRdb has only the in-frame clones, and not every one. This table holds around 130,000 clones, 80% to 85% found once. This specimen consisted of PBMCs, obtained after 24 months of ibrutinib treatment. Every receptor here comes from a human donor with chronic lymphocytic leukemia. CDR3s include the opening cysteine and the closing phenylalanine or tryptophan. D genes are given only for firm matches. Size is omitted from some rows. Given values are once, few, many or a class for expanded clones.

CDR3aa: CASSPTGYDQPQHF; CDR3nt: TGTGCCAGCTCCCCGACAGGGTATGATCAGCCCCAGCATTTT; d_gene: TRBD1; j_gene: TRBJ1-5; v_gene: TRBV18; abundance: NA
CDR3aa: CAWSRWGGANTEAFF; CDR3nt: TGTGCCTGGAGTAGGTGGGGGGGCGCAAACACTGAAGCTTTCTTT; d_gene: NA; j_gene: TRBJ1-1; v_gene: TRBV30; abundance: NA
CDR3aa: CAISESWGQGNTEAFF; CDR3nt: TGTGCCATCAGTGAGTCGTGGGGACAGGGGAACACTGAAGCTTTCTTT; d_gene: TRBD1; j_gene: TRBJ1-1; v_gene: TRBV10-3; abundance: NA
CDR3aa: CASSLGRADGYTF; CDR3nt: TGTGCCAGCAGCTTGGGTCGTGCGGATGGCTACACCTTC; d_gene: NA; j_gene: TRBJ1-2; v_gene: TRBV5-4; abundance: NA
CDR3aa: CASEDGLGVNTEAFF; CDR3nt: TGTGCCAGCGAGGACGGCCTAGGAGTGAACACTGAAGCTTTCTTT; d_gene: NA; j_gene: TRBJ1-1; v_gene: TRBV7-9; abundance: NA
CDR3aa: CASSLFRGYQETQYF; CDR3nt: TGTGCCAGCAGCTTATTCCGGGGGTACCAAGAGACCCAGTACTTC; d_gene: NA; j_gene: TRBJ2-5; v_gene: TRBV7-2; abundance: once
CDR3aa: CASSFVGGELFF; CDR3nt: TGTGCCAGCAGCTTTGTGGGCGGGGAGCTGTTTTTT; d_gene: NA; j_gene: TRBJ2-2; v_gene: TRBV7-2; abundance: NA
CDR3aa: CASSAWTGGYTF; CDR3nt: TGTGCCAGCAGTGCGTGGACAGGAGGCTACACCTTC; d_gene: TRBD1; j_gene: TRBJ1-2; v_gene: TRBV6-1; abundance: few
CDR3aa: CASSSENEQFF; CDR3nt: TGTGCCAGCAGCTCGGAGAATGAGCAGTTCTTC; d_gene: NA; j_gene: TRBJ2-1; v_gene: TRBV11-1; abundance: NA
CDR3aa: CASSLGSGTSILVNTEAFF; CDR3nt: TGTGCCAGCAGCTTAGGTAGTGGGACGTCAATTTTAGTGAACACTGAAGCTTTCTTT; d_gene: NA; j_gene: TRBJ1-1; v_gene: TRBV7-9; abundance: NA